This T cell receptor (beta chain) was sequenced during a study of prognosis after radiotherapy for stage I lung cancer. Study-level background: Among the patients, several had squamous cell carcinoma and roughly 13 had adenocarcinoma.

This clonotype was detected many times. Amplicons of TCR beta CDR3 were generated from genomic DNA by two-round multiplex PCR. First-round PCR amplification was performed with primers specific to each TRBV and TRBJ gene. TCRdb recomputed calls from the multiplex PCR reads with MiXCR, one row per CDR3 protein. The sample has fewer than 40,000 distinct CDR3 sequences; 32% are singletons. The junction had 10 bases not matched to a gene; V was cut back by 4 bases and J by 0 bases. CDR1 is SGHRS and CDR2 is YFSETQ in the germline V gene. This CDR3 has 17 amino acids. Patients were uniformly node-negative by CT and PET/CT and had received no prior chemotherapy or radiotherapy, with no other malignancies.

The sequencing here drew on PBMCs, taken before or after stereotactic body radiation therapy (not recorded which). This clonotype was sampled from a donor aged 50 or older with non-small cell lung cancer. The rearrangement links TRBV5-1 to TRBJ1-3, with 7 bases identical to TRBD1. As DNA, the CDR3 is TGCGCCAGCAGCCCTATGGGACAGCTACTCTCTGGAAACACCATATATTTT. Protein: CASSPMGQLLSGNTIYF.